This TCR beta chain was documented in a study of blood T cell repertoires in COVID-19. Study in general: Samples came from the United States, Italy and Spain, spanning acute and convalescent COVID-19. T cells, B-cell-depleted T cells, or PBMCs supplied cDNA or gDNA.

Authors' methods: Estimated nucleated cell counts came from reference gene primer amplification. Using immunoSEQ multiplex PCR, the repertoire was profiled, and TCRdb retains in-frame clones only, with some absent. Clone size and V and J calls were adopted from that table, with D and trimming inferred from the DNA. The data hold 300,000 to 500,000 clones, with approximately 87% observed a single time. Enrolled through a virtual design, the participants were between about 18 and 89 years of age and came from fewer than 30 US areas. The receptor was derived from a woman in her 30s with acute COVID-19. Source material: PBMCs or T cells enriched from blood (not recorded which).

CDR3 bases: TGTGCCAGCAGCCAAGGGCGGGGGGCCACCGGGGAGCTGTTTTTT. It translates to CASSQGRGATGELFF. The rearrangement joins TRBV3-1 (or the pseudogene TRBV3-2) to TRBJ2-2, with 8 bases matching TRBD2. The trim removed 1 base at V and 4 bases at J, leaving 2 bases unmatched. This CDR3 has 15 residues. Germline CDR1 LGHDT, CDR2 YNNKEL (reference sequence).